This T cell receptor beta chain was identified during a study of CD8+CD57+ T cells in acquired aplastic anemia. Genomic DNA provided the template from which TCR beta VDJ and CDR3 profiles were obtained. Using its own MiXCR run on the reads, TCRdb lists one record per CDR3 protein. The sample holds a few hundred thousand distinct CDR3 sequences; roughly 64% are singletons and the top ten take more than 3.5%. This CDR3 is built from 13 residues. Germline CDR1 DFQATT, CDR2 SNEGSKA (reference sequence). V dropped 6 bases and J dropped 7 bases, with 19 bases sitting between them. This TCR came from a human donor in good health, serving as a control. The chain links TRBV20-1 to TRBJ2-7; possibly TRBD1 for D (6 bases). Sequencing was performed on sorted CD4+, CD8+, or CD8+CD57+ T cells (not recorded which) from PBMCs. CDR3 loop: CSASRGLNTEQYF. The CDR3 region has the DNA TGCAGTGCCTCCAGGGGCCTGAACACTGAGCAGTACTTC.